One sample yielded the 4 T cell receptor beta chains listed below, sequenced in a study of cytomegalovirus exposure and HLA in healthy donors. Both 60 Vbeta primers and 13 Jbeta primers went into the PCR. TCRdb keeps only in-frame clones here, not all; method: immunoSEQ multiplex PCR. Here the sample spans 65,000 to 85,000 clones, 86% being singletons. Sequences were obtained from PBMCs. Receptor source: a woman in her twenties or thirties in good health and CMV-seronegative.

The chain is built from TRBV9 and TRBJ1-1; 12 bases map to TRBD1. This CDR3 spans 15 amino acids. CDR1 is SGDLS and CDR2 is YYNGEE in the germline V gene. The junction had 4 bases not matched to a gene; V was cut back by 3 bases and J by 4 bases. In DNA, the CDR3 is TGTGCCAGCAGCGCCCCGGGACAGGGGGCCACTGAAGCTTTCTTT. The encoded protein is CASSAPGQGATEAFF.

This clone has more than one count but fewer than ten. The J gene is TRBJ2-3, the V gene TRBV19; 12 bases match TRBD2. Germline loops: CDR1 LNHDA, CDR2 SQIVND (reference sequence). After removal of 6 bases from V and 2 bases from J, the junction contained 3 bases not matched to a gene. The CDR3 is made up of 15 amino acids. The DNA of the CDR3 is TGTGCCAGTAGAAGACTAGCGGGGGACACAGATACGCAGTATTTT. Its translation: CASRRLAGDTDTQYF.

The genes are TRBV5-1 and TRBJ2-3, with TRBD2 matching over 9 bases. In germline, CDR1 is SGHRS, CDR2 YFSETQ. The V and J ends lost 0 bases and 4 bases, in that order; junction bases with no gene match: 15. This CDR3 has 19 amino acids. This chain's CDR3 is CASSLVWEVAGDLSDTQYF. For the CDR3, the DNA is TGCGCCAGCAGCTTGGTTTGGGAGGTAGCGGGAGACCTGTCAGATACGCAGTATTTT. The whole variable domain, remainder taken from reference TRBV5-1 and TRBJ2-3, is KAGVTQTPRYLIKTRGQQVTLSCSPISGHRSVSWYQQTPGQGLQFLFEYFSETQRNKGNFPGRFSGRQFSNSRSEMNVSTLELGDSALYLCASSLVWEVAGDLSDTQYFGPGTRLTVL.

This chain uses TRBV11-2 with TRBJ2-3; 10 bases fit TRBD2. The J segment lost 0 bases and the V segment lost 5 bases, leaving 5 bases of the junction unmatched. Germline assignment: CDR1 SGHAT and CDR2 FQNNGV. The CDR3 totals 16 residues. This CDR3 reads CASSQGTSESTDTQYF. CDR3 DNA: TGTGCCAGCAGCCAAGGGACTAGCGAAAGCACAGATACGCAGTATTTT.